These T cell receptor beta chains were read from a single sample in a study of shared clonotypes between healthy human individuals. The protocol was immunoSEQ multiplex PCR, while the TCRdb copy is restricted to in-frame clones and leaves out a portion. The sample has about 670,000 clones; around 72% are singletons. The sequenced sample consisted of memory CD4+ T cells sorted from blood. The receptor source for this set is a woman aged 25 to 39 in good health. The CDR3 runs from the conserved cysteine through the conserved F or W. Fields, in order: V gene, D gene, clone size, J gene, CDR3 DNA, CDR3 protein. A D gene is named only where the DNA matches it firmly. Size values are once, few and many counts, or a class for expanded clones, and some rows have none.

TRBV6-6	-	-	TRBJ2-1	TGTGCCTGTCGGGGGGTCCAGGGGGCATCCTACAATGAGCAGTTCTTC	CACRGVQGASYNEQFF
TRBV4-2	TRBD1	-	TRBJ2-2	TGTGCCAGCAGCCCTGGGGGAACCAGGGGGCTCACCGGGGAGCTGTTTTTT	CASSPGGTRGLTGELFF
TRBV7-2	TRBD2	-	TRBJ2-5	TGTGCCAGCAGCATTAGACTAGCGGGAGGGGGGGAGACCCAGTACTTC	CASSIRLAGGGETQYF
TRBV5-6	-	once	TRBJ2-5	TGTGCCAGCAGCTTGGTAGCGGCCCAAGAGACCCAGTACTTC	CASSLVAAQETQYF
TRBV5-1	TRBD1	-	TRBJ2-7	TGCGCCAGCGGCCGGGACAGGGGTAGCGAGCAGTACTTC	CASGRDRGSEQYF
TRBV19	-	few	TRBJ1-2	TGTGCCAGTAGTATAGAGGGCACCCGCTGGGGCTACACCTTC	CASSIEGTRWGYTF
TRBV6-6	TRBD2	few	TRBJ2-1	TGTGCCAGTGGTCTCGCGGGAGGGGGCAATGAGCAGTTCTTC	CASGLAGGGNEQFF
TRBV15	-	-	TRBJ2-5	TGTGCCACCAGCAGAGGAGCACAGAGTGGAGAGACCCAGTACTTC	CATSRGAQSGETQYF
TRBV6-6	TRBD1	-	TRBJ1-5	TGTGCCAGCAGTTCAGGACAGGGGCAGGGTCAGCCCCAGCATTTT	CASSSGQGQGQPQHF
TRBV19	TRBD2	once	TRBJ2-3	TGTGCCAGTGAAAAAAGGACTAGCGGGAGGGCCGAGGTCACAGATACGCAGTATTTT	CASEKRTSGRAEVTDTQYF
TRBV6-5	TRBD1	few	TRBJ2-1	TGTGCCAGCAGTTACGTCAGGGGGAATGAGCAGTTCTTC	CASSYVRGNEQFF
TRBV6-5	-	-	TRBJ2-7	TGTGCCAGCAGTTCCCTGACAGGCTCCTACGAGCAGTACTTC	CASSSLTGSYEQYF
TRBV23-1	-	-	TRBJ1-5	TGCGCCAGCAGGACAGGAGACAATCAGCCCCAGCATTTT	CASRTGDNQPQHF
TRBV28	TRBD1	many	TRBJ2-7	TGTGCCAGCAGGACAGGGACCTCCTACGAGCAGTACTTC	CASRTGTSYEQYF
TRBV28	-	-	TRBJ1-5	TGTGCCAGCAGTTTACAGTGGGCGGGCAATCAGCCCCAGCATTTT	CASSLQWAGNQPQHF
TRBV11-2	-	-	TRBJ2-5	TGTGCCAGCAGCTTTGGGGCCCAAGAGACCCAGTACTTC	CASSFGAQETQYF
TRBV5-1	-	once	TRBJ2-6	TGCGCCAGCAGGCTGGAGTCTGGGGCCAACGTCCTGACTTTC	CASRLESGANVLTF
TRBV4-2	-	-	TRBJ2-5	TGTGCCAGCAGCCCGAGCGAGCAAGAGACCCAGTACTTC	CASSPSEQETQYF
TRBV27	TRBD2	-	TRBJ2-5	TGTGCCAGCAGTATTAATGGGCTAGCGGGAGAAGAGACCCAGTACTTC	CASSINGLAGEETQYF
TRBV29-1	-	few	TRBJ1-2	TGCAGCGTTGGTCAACACAGGGTCGGCTACACCTTC	CSVGQHRVGYTF
TRBV11-2	TRBD2	-	TRBJ2-1	TGTGCCAGCAGCCCCTGGACTAGCGGGAGGACCTATGAGCAGTTCTTC	CASSPWTSGRTYEQFF
TRBV29-1	TRBD1	-	TRBJ1-4	TGCAGCGTTGAAGCCCGACAGGGGGCGGGTGAAAAACTGTTTTTT	CSVEARQGAGEKLFF
TRBV5-1	-	-	TRBJ2-6	TGCGCCAGCAGCTTTCCAGACTCTGGGGCCAACGTCCTGACTTTC	CASSFPDSGANVLTF
TRBV9	TRBD2	-	TRBJ2-7	TGTGCCAGCAGCGTAGCGACTAGCGGGCTCTACGAGCAGTACTTC	CASSVATSGLYEQYF
TRBV6-1	-	-	TRBJ2-5	TGTGCCAGCAGTGAACGTGGGGGCAGCGAGACCCAGTACTTC	CASSERGGSETQYF
TRBV6-5	-	-	TRBJ2-2	TGTGCCAGCAGTTACTCGAGGGCGAGGAGGGGGGAGCTGTTTTTT	CASSYSRARRGELFF
TRBV7-9	-	-	TRBJ2-2	TGTGCCAGCAGCTTAGCGGACGCGAACACCGGGGAGCTGTTTTTT	CASSLADANTGELFF
TRBV11-1	TRBD1	few	TRBJ2-7	TGTGCCAGCAGCTCTACCGGGACAGGGCTCTACGAGCAGTACTTC	CASSSTGTGLYEQYF
TRBV6-1	-	many	TRBJ2-1	TGTGCCAGCAGTGTAGAGGAGAGCTCCTACAATGAGCAGTTCTTC	CASSVEESSYNEQFF
TRBV7-9	-	-	TRBJ2-3	TGTGCCAGCAGCCCGCATATTTTTAAGGGAAGCACAGATACGCAGTATTTT	CASSPHIFKGSTDTQYF
TRBV29-1	TRBD2	once	TRBJ2-7	TGCAGCGTGAAAGCGGGAGGGCCCAACGAGCAGTACTTC	CSVKAGGPNEQYF
TRBV12-5	-	-	TRBJ1-5	TGTGCTAGTGGTTTGGCGGACCGTTTCAATCAGCCCCAGCATTTT	CASGLADRFNQPQHF
TRBV2	-	-	TRBJ1-3	TGTGCCAGCAGTCGGGGCGCGAACACCATATATTTT	CASSRGANTIYF
TRBV5-1	TRBD1	-	TRBJ1-2	TGCGCCAGCAGCCGGGAGGACAGGGGTAACTATGGCTACACCTTC	CASSREDRGNYGYTF
TRBV7-8	TRBD2	-	TRBJ2-2	TGTGCCAGCACCCGGAGGCGGCTAGCGGTTAACACCGGGGAGCTGTTTTTT	CASTRRRLAVNTGELFF
TRBV15	-	-	TRBJ2-1	TGTGCCACCAGCCTACAGGGGACTCACAATGAGCAGTTCTTC	CATSLQGTHNEQFF
TRBV2	-	-	TRBJ2-5	TGTGCCAGCGGGCCACGGGTAGGGGGGTCCCAAGAGACCCAGTACTTC	CASGPRVGGSQETQYF
TRBV19	-	-	TRBJ2-5	TGTGCCAGTAGTGACGCCTCGAAAGAGACCCAGTACTTC	CASSDASKETQYF
TRBV7-8	-	once	TRBJ2-1	TGTGCCAGCAGCACGTCCCTCAAAAATGAGCAGTTCTTC	CASSTSLKNEQFF
TRBV4-2	-	-	TRBJ1-5	TGTGCCAGCAGCCCTAGACCGGATCAGCCCCAGCATTTT	CASSPRPDQPQHF
TRBV7-6	-	-	TRBJ2-3	TGTGCCAGCAGCAGCAACACAGATACGCAGTATTTT	CASSSNTDTQYF